One and the same sample provided the 32 T cell receptor beta chains below, sequenced in a study of blood T cell repertoires in COVID-19. Profiled with immunoSEQ multiplex PCR; TCRdb holds only in-frame clones, not every one. The sample records 300,000 or so clones, around 87% being singletons. The specimen sequenced was peripheral blood. The receptors stem from a woman aged 45-59 years who had recovered from COVID-19.

This chain joins TRBV3-1 (or the pseudogene TRBV3-2) and TRBJ1-6, with D perhaps TRBD1 (5 bases). The ends were cut back, 1 base at V and 7 bases at J, with 14 bases in the middle. Germline loops: CDR1 LGHDT, CDR2 YNNKEL (reference sequence). This CDR3 contains 16 residues. The CDR3 bases are TGTGCCAGCAGCCAAGGGGACGGTCGGGAGAATTCACCCCTCCACTTT. Its translation is CASSQGDGRENSPLHF.

This chain links TRBV25-1 with TRBJ1-5; 8 bases line up with TRBD1. The CDR3 totals 14 residues. V trimming: 6 bases; J trimming: 7 bases; junction bases outside the gene matches: 8. Germline CDR1 is MGHDK and CDR2 is SYGVNS. The CDR3 DNA follows: TGTGCCAGCAGCCCCCCAGGGGGCCGGCAGCCCCAGCATTTT. Translation gives CASSPPGGRQPQHF.

This clone was found once. CDR3 coding DNA: TGTGCCAGCAGGCCCGGACAGTTAGAGGGAGAGACCCAGTACTTC. Translated, it gives CASRPGQLEGETQYF. J is TRBJ2-5 and V is TRBV7-2; tentatively, D is TRBD1 (6 bases). CDR3 length equals 15 residues. Germline CDR1 reads SGHTA; CDR2 reads FQGNSA. Trimming shortened V by 6 bases and J by 4 bases, and 18 bases separated the two germline ends.

The rearrangement links TRBV7-6 to TRBJ2-5, with 9 bases that match TRBD2. V was pared by 0 bases and J by 2 bases, with 4 bases of the junction left unmatched. Germline V gene data show CDR1 as SGHVS and CDR2 as FNYEAQ. The CDR3 runs to 16 residues. The DNA for the CDR3 is TGTGCCAGCAGCTTAGCGCCTAGCGGGGCTCAAGAGACCCAGTACTTC. Translation: CASSLAPSGAQETQYF.

The gene calls are TRBV11-3 and TRBJ2-3; 9 nucleotides line up with TRBD1. The CDR3 spans 13 residues. V shed 8 bases, J shed 2 bases, and the junction held 2 bases outside the gene matches. Germline lookup yields CDR1 SGHNT and CDR2 YENEEA. CDR3 region: CASRDRDTDTQYF. The CDR3 region has the DNA TGTGCCAGCCGGGACAGGGACACAGATACGCAGTATTTT.

This chain joins TRBV4-2 and TRBJ2-3; D is undetermined. The germline V gene encodes CDR1 LGHNA and CDR2 YNFKEQ. Trimming stripped 2 bases from V and 10 bases from J, with 10 bases between. There are 12 residues in the CDR3. The CDR3 is CASSQSTRAQYF. The CDR3 nucleotides read TGTGCCAGCAGCCAAAGCACCCGGGCGCAGTATTTT.

The CDR3 DNA reads as TGTGCCAGCGGATGGACAGGGGATAGCAATCAGCCCCAGCATTTT. Residues: CASGWTGDSNQPQHF. The chain links TRBV6-5 to TRBJ1-5; TRBD1 matches 9 bases. Per germline, CDR1 MNHEY and CDR2 SVGAGI. J was trimmed by 0 bases and V by 8 bases; bases with no gene match: 5. CDR3 length equals 15 residues.

The rearrangement links TRBV6-5 to TRBJ2-7; D perhaps matches TRBD1 (5 bases). Germline lookup yields CDR1 MNHEY and CDR2 SVGAGI. V lost 2 bases and J lost 3, with 11 bases in between. CDR3 size: 14 residues. The CDR3 spells CASSYDQGIYEQYF. CDR3 sequence (DNA): TGTGCCAGCAGTTACGATCAGGGTATCTACGAGCAGTACTTC.

The chain joins TRBV5-5 to TRBJ2-7, with TRBD1 matching over 9 bases. J lost 0 bases, V lost 3 bases, and 4 bases had no gene match. Looked up from germline, CDR1 is SGHKS and CDR2 is YYEKEE (reference sequence). The CDR3 is made up of 15 amino acids. In nucleotides, the CDR3 is TGTGCCAGCAGCTACGGGACAGGGCCCTCCTACGAGCAGTACTTC. This codes for CASSYGTGPSYEQYF. Full variable domain (rest looked up from reference TRBV5-5 and TRBJ2-7): DAGVTQSPTHLIKTRGQQVTLRCSPISGHKSVSWYQQVLGQGPQFIFQYYEKEERGRGNFPDRFSARQFPNYSSELNVNALLLGDSALYLCASSYGTGPSYEQYFGPGTRLTVT.

The genes are TRBV5-8 and TRBJ1-3; D ambiguous. CDR1 SGHTS and CDR2 YDEGEE come from the germline V gene. V lost 1 base and J 0 bases, leaving 5 bases between the germline ends. The CDR3 spans 14 residues. CDR3 bases: TGTGCCAGCAGCTTGTTCCACTCTGGAAACACCATATATTTT. Amino acids: CASSLFHSGNTIYF. Full variable domain (outside the CDR3, taken from reference TRBV5-8 and TRBJ1-3): EAGVTQSPTHLIKTRGQQATLRCSPISGHTSVYWYQQALGLGLQFLLWYDEGEERNRGNFPPRFSGRQFPNYSSELNVNALELEDSALYLCASSLFHSGNTIYFGEGSWLTVV.

V is TRBV2 and J is TRBJ2-3; TRBD2 is a possible D gene (6 bases). The V and J ends lost 3 bases and 9 bases respectively, with 19 bases between them. CDR3 size: 15 residues. Germline V lookup: CDR1 SNHLY, CDR2 FYNNEI. In DNA, the CDR3 is TGTGCCAGCAGTGACTTCCGTCTAGCAAGCGGGACGCAGTATTTT. Amino acids: CASSDFRLASGTQYF.

The V and J genes are TRBV2 and TRBJ1-2; 9 bases agree with TRBD1. J lost 8 bases, V lost 5 bases, and 9 bases had no gene match. Germline values: CDR1 SNHLY, CDR2 FYNNEI. This CDR3 contains 14 residues. The CDR3 nucleotides are TGTGCCAGCAGTTACCGGGACAGGGTGGGAGGCTACACCTTC. Its protein is CASSYRDRVGGYTF.

The V and J genes are TRBV2 and TRBJ2-1, with 10 nucleotides matching TRBD1. The CDR3 is 15 residues long. The ends lost 8 bases at V and 5 bases at J; junction bases unmatched: 9. Germline loops: CDR1 SNHLY, CDR2 FYNNEI. In DNA form, the CDR3 reads TGTGCCAGCGGCCGGGACAGGGGTACGGACAATGAGCAGTTCTTC. This gives the protein CASGRDRGTDNEQFF. The entire variable domain, with the rest obtained from reference TRBV2 and TRBJ2-1, is as follows: EPEVTQTPSHQVTQMGQEVILRCVPISNHLYFYWYRQILGQKVEFLVSFYNNEISEKSEIFDDQFSVERPDGSNFTLKIRSTKLEDSAMYFCASGRDRGTDNEQFFGPGTRLTVL.

This chain uses TRBV5-1 with TRBJ1-1; no clear D. The CDR3 extends over 14 amino acids. V lost 4 bases and J lost 3, with 13 bases in between. Germline V gene lookup returns CDR1 SGHRS and CDR2 YFSETQ. CDR3 loop: CASSARPGDTEAFF. The CDR3 nucleotides read TGCGCCAGCAGCGCTAGACCCGGGGACACTGAAGCTTTCTTT.

The V and J genes are TRBV19 and TRBJ2-1; D is perhaps TRBD2 (6 bases). The V gene lost 4 bases and the J gene lost 10 bases, with 29 bases spanning the gap. The CDR3 is made up of 18 amino acids. The germline V gene has CDR1 LNHDA and CDR2 SQIVND (reference sequence). The CDR3 here is CASSTLFDIREPGREQFF. The DNA of the CDR3 is TGTGCCAGTAGTACTCTATTCGACATCCGGGAGCCCGGACGGGAGCAGTTCTTC.

The rearrangement joins TRBV19 to TRBJ2-5; TRBD2 is a possible D gene (6 bases). The CDR3 contains 14 residues. CDR1 is LNHDA, CDR2 SQIVND, per germline (reference sequence). Trimming pared 3 bases from V and 0 bases from J, leaving 8 bases between. The CDR3 loop reads CASSIGGDQETQYF. The CDR3 DNA follows: TGTGCCAGTAGTATCGGCGGGGACCAAGAGACCCAGTACTTC.

On this clone: Within the sample, other DNA sequences also encode this same CDR3. This chain connects TRBV30 to TRBJ1-2; D gene unclear. V lost 2 bases to trimming and J lost 0 bases, with 7 bases between them. The CDR3 extends over 13 amino acids. Germline V gene sequence: CDR1 GTSNPN, CDR2 SVGIG (reference sequence). The CDR3 nucleotides read TGTGCCTGGAGTCCGGGAGCTAACTATGGCTACACCTTC. Protein product: CAWSPGANYGYTF.

CDR3 amino acids: CASSIQGREAFF. The DNA of the CDR3 is TGTGCCAGCAGCATACAGGGGAGGGAAGCTTTCTTT. The rearrangement uses TRBV7-9 and TRBJ1-1; TRBD1 agrees at 7 bases. The length of the CDR3 is 12 residues. The V and J ends lost 5 bases and 8 bases, in that order; junction bases with no gene match: 5. The germline CDR1 and CDR2 sequences are SEHNR and FQNEAQ (reference sequence).

The chain combines TRBV6-6 with TRBJ1-6; TRBD1 matches 10 bases. The CDR3 loop spans 13 amino acids. Germline CDR1 MNHNY, CDR2 SVGAGI (reference sequence). V shed 11 bases, J shed 10 bases, and the junction held 8 bases outside the gene matches. The CDR3 spells CACGTGVFSPLHF. In nucleotides, the CDR3 is TGTGCCTGCGGGACAGGGGTTTTCTCACCCCTCCACTTT.

This clone was counted once. The J gene is TRBJ2-3, the V gene TRBV10-3; 9 nucleotides agree with TRBD2. Germline V gene data show CDR1 as ENHRY and CDR2 as SYGVKD. This CDR3 contains 14 residues. V shed 7 bases, J shed 5 bases, and the junction held 7 bases outside the gene matches. CDR3 amino acids: CAIKVAGDLDTQYF. In nucleotides, the CDR3 is TGTGCCATCAAAGTAGCGGGAGATCTAGATACGCAGTATTTT.

This clone came up a few times. The rearrangement joins TRBV6-6 to TRBJ1-2, with a weak D call TRBD1 (5 bases). Germline loops: CDR1 MNHNY, CDR2 SVGAGI (reference sequence). CDR3 length equals 15 residues. V was clipped by 5 bases and J by 6 bases, with 19 bases between them. CDR3 protein: CASSGQGSGLDGYTF. For the CDR3, the DNA is TGTGCCAGCAGTGGCCAGGGATCCGGCCTTGATGGCTACACCTTC.

The chain links TRBV7-2 to TRBJ2-4; tentative D call: TRBD1 (5 bases). This CDR3 comprises 14 residues. Trimming removed 4 bases from V and 3 bases from J, with 10 bases in between. Germline CDR1 SGHTA, CDR2 FQGNSA. CDR3 coding DNA: TGTGCCAGCAGCTATCGGACAAACAAAAACATTCAGTACTTC. It codes for CASSYRTNKNIQYF.

This chain links TRBV6-5 with TRBJ1-2; the match to TRBD1 covers 7 bases. This CDR3 spans 14 amino acids. Trimming took 6 bases from V and 3 from J; bases not matched to a gene: 7. The germline gives CDR1 MNHEY, CDR2 SVGAGI. The CDR3 loop reads CASSRRQGHYGYTF. Here the CDR3 DNA reads TGTGCCAGCAGCCGAAGACAGGGCCACTATGGCTACACCTTC.

The chain has TRBV7-2 and TRBJ2-7; D might be TRBD1 (6 bases). V lost 5 bases to trimming and J lost 4 bases, with 15 bases between them. CDR3 length equals 14 residues. Per the germline V gene, CDR1 is SGHTA and CDR2 is FQGNSA. CDR3: CASSPTTGIYEQYF. Here the CDR3 DNA reads TGTGCCAGCAGCCCCACAACAGGGATTTACGAGCAGTACTTC.

This chain connects TRBV27 to TRBJ1-2; 12 bases map to TRBD1. CDR3 length: 16 amino acids. Losses at the gene ends were 5 bases for V and 6 bases for J; bases not matched to a gene: 10. Germline V CDR1 and CDR2: MNHEY, SMNVEV (reference sequence). CDR3 residues: CASSKGGGTGGNGYTF. CDR3 in DNA: TGTGCCAGCAGTAAAGGCGGAGGGACAGGGGGCAATGGCTACACCTTC.

The V and J genes are TRBV20-1 and TRBJ1-2; TRBD1 matches at 7 bases. CDR3 length equals 14 residues. The J segment lost 7 bases and the V segment lost 3 bases, leaving 11 bases of the junction unmatched. Germline V gene sequence: CDR1 DFQATT, CDR2 SNEGSKA (reference sequence). CDR3 amino acids: CSASPIDRASGYTF. The CDR3 nucleotides are TGCAGTGCTAGTCCGATCGACAGGGCCTCTGGCTACACCTTC.

This chain uses TRBV5-1 with TRBJ2-1; TRBD2 agrees at 12 bases. In germline, CDR1 is SGHRS, CDR2 YFSETQ. The V segment lost 3 bases and the J segment 8 bases; nucleotides outside the gene matches: 9. The CDR3 has 16 amino acids. This chain's CDR3 is CASSSLTSGSHDEQFF. CDR3 sequence (DNA): TGCGCCAGCAGCTCCCTGACTAGCGGGAGTCACGATGAGCAGTTCTTC.

The chain links TRBV19 to TRBJ1-6, with 7 bases aligning to TRBD1. Germline values: CDR1 LNHDA, CDR2 SQIVND (reference sequence). The V segment lost 4 bases and the J segment 7 bases; nucleotides outside the gene matches: 7. The length of the CDR3 is 15 residues. The CDR3 coding sequence is TGTGCCAGTAGTACGGTCGGACAGGCCAATTCACCCCTCCACTTT. Its protein product is CASSTVGQANSPLHF.

This chain uses TRBV5-1 with TRBJ2-2; D remains ambiguous. The V and J ends lost 0 bases and 5 bases respectively, with 8 bases between them. Germline assignment: CDR1 SGHRS and CDR2 YFSETQ. The CDR3 runs to 14 residues. CDR3 amino acids: CASSLDRETGELFF. CDR3 coding DNA: TGCGCCAGCAGCTTGGACAGAGAGACCGGGGAGCTGTTTTTT.

This clone was seen many times. One junction end disagrees with the germline gene, perhaps due to a read error. This chain links TRBV7-9 with TRBJ1-1; D is unclear. In germline, CDR1 is SEHNR, CDR2 FQNEAQ (reference sequence). This CDR3 comprises 12 residues. The CDR3: CASSPMRIPASF. In nucleotides, the CDR3 is TGTGCCAGCAGCCCAATGCGGATCCCCGCCTCCTTT.

The chain combines TRBV29-1 with TRBJ2-7; TRBD2 matches 14 bases. V lost 4 bases and J lost 7; bases outside the gene matches: 6. The CDR3 runs 14 residues. Per the germline V gene, CDR1 is SQVTM and CDR2 is ANQGSEA. In DNA, the CDR3 is TGCAGCGTTGCACCCGGGACTAGCGGGGGAGAGCAGTACTTC. Translating it yields CSVAPGTSGGEQYF.

This clone was observed a single time. V usage is TRBV11-3 and J usage is TRBJ2-2; D is ambiguous. The CDR3 totals 14 residues. Trimming took off 1 base at V and 3 bases at J, with 6 bases between the two ends. CDR1 is SGHNT and CDR2 is YENEEA in the germline V gene. CDR3 loop: CASSLVSDTGELFF. The CDR3 DNA reads as TGTGCCAGCAGCTTAGTATCAGACACCGGGGAGCTGTTTTTT.